The clone carrying this T cell receptor (beta chain) was observed at least ten times. Germline CDR1 reads SNHLY; CDR2 reads FYNNEI. This CDR3 has 12 amino acids. The V end lost 8 bases, the J end lost 4 bases, and 8 bases lay between the germline ends. What was amplified from RNA transcripts were TCR beta CDR3 regions. Primed by the HTBI set, a first-round RT-PCR was run on the TCR CDR3. TCRdb itself ran the multiplex PCR reads through MiXCR, one entry per CDR3 protein. The sample has 480,000 or so distinct CDR3 sequences; approximately 15% are singletons. These data are taken from a study of T cells in Graves' hyperthyroidism and ophthalmopathy.

The sequence derives from a woman in her late teens or twenties with Graves' hyperthyroidism. The sample comprised blood. The rearrangement links TRBV2 to TRBJ2-2; D possibly matches TRBD1 or TRBD2 (5 bases each). Here the CDR3 reads CASRDRTGELFF. The CDR3 region has the DNA TGTGCCAGCCGGGACCGCACCGGGGAGCTGTTTTTT.